The 4 T cell receptor beta chains in this list originate from one sample, sequenced in a study of blood T cell repertoires in COVID-19. Only in-frame clones appear in the TCRdb table, and some are missing; sequencing was by immunoSEQ multiplex PCR. The top ten hold about 2.5% of the sample, which has under 150,000 clones, 75% to 90% seen once. Sequences were obtained from PBMCs or T cells enriched from blood (not recorded which). These receptors were obtained from a woman between 50 and 59 years old who had recovered from COVID-19.

V and J are TRBV4-1 and TRBJ2-1; D unclear. The CDR3 is 16 amino acids. The ends were cut back, 1 base at V and 3 bases at J, with 13 bases in the middle. The germline V gene encodes CDR1 MGHRA and CDR2 YSYEKL. The CDR3 region has the DNA TGCGCCAGCAGCCAAGTATGGCTAGTCGGCTACAATGAGCAGTTCTTC. Its translation is CASSQVWLVGYNEQFF.

V usage is TRBV5-5 and J usage is TRBJ1-2, with TRBD1 matching over 9 bases. V lost 4 bases to trimming and J lost 5 bases; unmatched junction nucleotides: 12. The CDR3 runs 16 residues. From germline, CDR1 is SGHKS and CDR2 YYEKEE (reference sequence). CDR3 residues: CASSKRQGETTYGYTF. The CDR3 coding sequence is TGTGCCAGCAGCAAAAGACAGGGGGAGACCACTTATGGCTACACCTTC.

This chain uses TRBV11-2 with TRBJ1-6; D may be TRBD1 (6 bases). Trimming left V 5 bases short and J 13 bases short, with 15 bases between. The CDR3 sequence is 13 residues long. Germline CDR1 SGHAT, CDR2 FQNNGV. This CDR3 reads CASSRLRGGPLHF. The CDR3 DNA reads as TGTGCCAGCAGCAGACTCAGGGGAGGGCCCCTCCACTTT.

The chain carries TRBV5-1 and TRBJ1-6; D gene unclear. V was shortened by 0 bases and J by 7 bases, with 8 bases between the two germline ends. This CDR3 is 14 amino acids long. Germline V gene data show CDR1 as SGHRS and CDR2 as YFSETQ. CDR3: CASSLGLVNSPLHF. CDR3 nucleotide sequence: TGCGCCAGCAGCTTGGGACTGGTAAATTCACCCCTCCACTTT.